This TCR beta chain was identified in a study of OX40 agonist ivuxolimab in advanced cancers. About the research overall: Prior checkpoint blockade (anti-PD-1, anti-PD-L1 or anti-CTLA-4) was permitted; about 40% had it.

Only in-frame clones appear in the TCRdb table, and some are missing; sequencing was by immunoSEQ multiplex PCR. The sample lists around 39,000 clones; 78% were seen once. The sample holds one count of this clone. This clonotype originated in an adult with an advanced solid tumor such as melanoma, head and neck, liver or kidney cancer. Material: CD4+ or CD8+ T cells sorted from blood, obtained in a trial of the OX40 agonist ivuxolimab.

CDR3 DNA: TGTGCCAGCAGCTTAGGGACAGGGGCTGGAAACACCATATATTTT. Protein: CASSLGTGAGNTIYF. The chain couples TRBV7-9 to TRBJ1-3; 9 positions match TRBD1. Per the germline V gene, CDR1 is SEHNR and CDR2 is FQNEAQ (reference sequence). The CDR3 has 15 residues. The ends lost 1 base at V and 2 bases at J; junction bases unmatched: 0.